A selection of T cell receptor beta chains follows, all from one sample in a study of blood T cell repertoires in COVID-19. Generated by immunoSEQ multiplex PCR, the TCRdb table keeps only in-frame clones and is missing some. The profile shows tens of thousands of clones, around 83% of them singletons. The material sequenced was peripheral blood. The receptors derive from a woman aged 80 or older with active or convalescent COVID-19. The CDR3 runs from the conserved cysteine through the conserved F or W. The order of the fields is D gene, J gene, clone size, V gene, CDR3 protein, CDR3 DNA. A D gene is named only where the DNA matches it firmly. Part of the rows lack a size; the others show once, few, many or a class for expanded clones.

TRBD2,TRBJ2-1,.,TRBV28,CASRGAGAWNEQFF,TGTGCCAGCAGAGGGGCGGGAGCATGGAATGAGCAGTTCTTC
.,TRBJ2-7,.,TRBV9,CASSPRLNYHEQYF,TGTGCCAGCAGCCCCCGACTCAATTACCACGAGCAGTACTTC
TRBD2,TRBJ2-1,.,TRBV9,CASSAILAGARNEQFF,TGTGCCAGCAGTGCGATACTAGCGGGAGCCAGGAATGAGCAGTTCTTC
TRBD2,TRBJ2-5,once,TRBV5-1,CASSLGQLAGGQETQYF,TGCGCCAGCAGCTTGGGGCAACTAGCGGGAGGGCAAGAGACCCAGTACTTC
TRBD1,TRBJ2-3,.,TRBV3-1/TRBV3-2,CASSQSGQNTDTQYF,TGTGCCAGCAGCCAATCGGGACAGAACACAGATACGCAGTATTTT
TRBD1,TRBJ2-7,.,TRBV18,CASSPWSGGFYEQYF,TGTGCCAGCTCACCATGGTCAGGGGGATTCTACGAGCAGTACTTC
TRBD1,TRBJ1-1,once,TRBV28,CASSSPTGGNTEAFF,TGTGCCAGCAGTTCCCCGACAGGGGGGAACACTGAAGCTTTCTTT
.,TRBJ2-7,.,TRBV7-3,CASSLSRGFSYEQYF,TGTGCCAGCAGCTTATCCAGGGGCTTCTCCTACGAGCAGTACTTC
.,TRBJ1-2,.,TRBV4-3,CASSLELGTTNYGYTF,TGCGCCAGCAGCCTAGAGCTTGGGACAACTAACTATGGCTACACCTTC
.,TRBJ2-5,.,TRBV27,CASSFGGTAQETQYF,TGTGCCAGCAGTTTTGGAGGGACAGCTCAAGAGACCCAGTACTTC
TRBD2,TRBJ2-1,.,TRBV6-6,CASSPGLAGAASYNEQFF,TGTGCCAGCAGTCCGGGACTAGCGGGAGCGGCCTCCTACAATGAGCAGTTCTTC
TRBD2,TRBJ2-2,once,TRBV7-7,CASSSQLAGAITGELFF,TGTGCTAGCAGCTCCCAACTAGCGGGAGCTATCACCGGGGAGCTGTTTTTT
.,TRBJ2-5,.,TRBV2,CASILEETQYF,TGTGCCAGCATACTAGAAGAGACCCAGTACTTC
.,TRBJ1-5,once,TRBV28,CASSLSAGGINQPQHF,TGTGCCAGCAGTTTATCAGCAGGTGGCATTAATCAGCCCCAGCATTTT
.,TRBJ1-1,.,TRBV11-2,CASSIQENTEAFF,TGTGCCAGCAGCATACAGGAGAACACTGAAGCTTTCTTT
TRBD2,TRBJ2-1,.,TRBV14,CASSHRLAGHNEQFF,TGTGCCAGCAGCCACCGACTAGCGGGACACAATGAGCAGTTCTTC
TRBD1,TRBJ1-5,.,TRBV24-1,CATSDSGTGRVQPQHF,TGTGCCACCAGTGATTCCGGGACAGGGCGCGTTCAGCCCCAGCATTTT
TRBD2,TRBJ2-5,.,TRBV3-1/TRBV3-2,CASSPDSGRAVETQYF,TGTGCCAGCAGCCCGGATAGCGGGAGGGCCGTAGAGACCCAGTACTTC
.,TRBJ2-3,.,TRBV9,CASTDQDTDTQYF,TGTGCCAGCACAGACCAGGACACAGATACGCAGTATTTT
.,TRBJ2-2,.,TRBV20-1,CSASAGTNTGELFF,TGCAGTGCTAGTGCGGGGACGAACACCGGGGAGCTGTTTTTT
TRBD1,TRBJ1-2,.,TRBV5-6,CASRRPGQAHGYTF,TGTGCCAGCAGACGTCCGGGACAGGCTCATGGCTACACCTTC
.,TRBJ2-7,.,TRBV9,CARISGLPFWEQYF,TGTGCCAGGATTTCGGGACTCCCCTTTTGGGAGCAGTACTTC
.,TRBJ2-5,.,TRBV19,CASSIPGGETQYF,TGTGCCAGTAGTATCCCAGGAGGAGAGACCCAGTACTTC
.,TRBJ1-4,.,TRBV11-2,CASSLGAENEKLFF,TGTGCCAGCAGCCTGGGGGCAGAAAATGAAAAACTGTTTTTT
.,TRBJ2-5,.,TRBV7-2,CASSWNSGETQYF,TGTGCCAGCAGCTGGAACTCCGGGGAGACCCAGTACTTC
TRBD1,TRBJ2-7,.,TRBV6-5,CASRLGQGFYEQYF,TGTGCCAGCAGGTTGGGACAGGGGTTCTACGAGCAGTACTTC
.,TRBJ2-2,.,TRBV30,CAWKTGNTGELFF,TGTGCCTGGAAGACAGGGAACACCGGGGAGCTGTTTTTT
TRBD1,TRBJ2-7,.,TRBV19,CASSSPGGIYEQYF,TGTGCCAGTAGTAGCCCAGGGGGCATCTACGAGCAGTACTTC
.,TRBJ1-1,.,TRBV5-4,CASSLVDRTDTEAFF,TGTGCCAGCAGCTTGGTGGACAGAACGGACACTGAAGCTTTCTTT
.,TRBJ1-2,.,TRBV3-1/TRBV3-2,CASSQLQGGNYGYTF,TGTGCCAGCAGCCAACTTCAGGGAGGGAACTATGGCTACACCTTC
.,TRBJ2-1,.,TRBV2,CASKWGAGSEQFF,TGTGCCAGCAAGTGGGGAGCAGGCAGTGAGCAGTTCTTC
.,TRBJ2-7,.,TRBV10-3,CAIGRDNRKASYEQYF,TGTGCCATCGGTAGGGACAACAGAAAGGCTTCCTACGAGCAGTACTTC
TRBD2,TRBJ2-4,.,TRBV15,CATSAGASGRLAKNIQYF,TGTGCCACCAGCGCAGGCGCTAGCGGGAGGTTAGCCAAAAACATTCAGTACTTC
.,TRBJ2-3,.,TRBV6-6,CASSYGQRDRTDTQYF,TGTGCCAGCAGTTACGGACAGCGGGATAGGACAGATACGCAGTATTTT
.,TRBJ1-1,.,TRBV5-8,CASSLDSRFFYENTEAFF,TGTGCCAGCAGCTTGGACTCTCGGTTTTTTTATGAGAACACTGAAGCTTTCTTT
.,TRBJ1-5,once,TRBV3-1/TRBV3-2,CASSQDSVPQPQHF,TGTGCCAGCAGCCAAGATTCAGTCCCCCAGCCCCAGCATTTT
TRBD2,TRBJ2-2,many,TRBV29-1,CSVVLAGGNTGELFF,TGCAGCGTGGTACTAGCGGGAGGGAACACCGGGGAGCTGTTTTTT
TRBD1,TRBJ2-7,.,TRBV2,CASSFGQEISYEQYF,TGTGCCAGCAGTTTCGGACAGGAGATCTCCTACGAGCAGTACTTC
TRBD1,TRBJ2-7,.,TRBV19,CASSTGQGGTYEQYF,TGTGCCAGTAGTACGGGACAGGGGGGGACCTACGAGCAGTACTTC
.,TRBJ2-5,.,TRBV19,CASSITGRRGETQYF,TGTGCCAGTAGTATAACCGGCCGGAGGGGAGAGACCCAGTACTTC